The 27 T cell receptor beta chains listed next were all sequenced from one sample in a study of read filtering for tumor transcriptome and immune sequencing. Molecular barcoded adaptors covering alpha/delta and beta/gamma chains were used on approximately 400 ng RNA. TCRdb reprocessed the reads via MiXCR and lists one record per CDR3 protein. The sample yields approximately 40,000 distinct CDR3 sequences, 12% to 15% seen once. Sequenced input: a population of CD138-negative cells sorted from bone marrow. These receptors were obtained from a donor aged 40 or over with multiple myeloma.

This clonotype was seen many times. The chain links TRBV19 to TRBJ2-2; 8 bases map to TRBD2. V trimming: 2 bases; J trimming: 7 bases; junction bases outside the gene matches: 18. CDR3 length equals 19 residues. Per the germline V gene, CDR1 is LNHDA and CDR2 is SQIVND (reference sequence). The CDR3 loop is CASSINLDSPGLGLGELFF. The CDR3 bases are TGTGCCAGTAGTATAAATCTCGACTCGCCGGGACTAGGTCTCGGGGAGCTGTTTTTT.

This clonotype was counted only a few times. CDR3 sequence (DNA): TGTGCCAGCAGTTTAAGGACAGCCGCCTACGAGCAGTACTTC. It encodes CASSLRTAAYEQYF. The chain links TRBV28 to TRBJ2-7, with D tentatively TRBD1 (6 bases). Trimming cost V 2 bases and J 2 bases, with 10 bases left between them. In germline, CDR1 is MDHEN, CDR2 SYDVKM. This CDR3 has 14 amino acids.

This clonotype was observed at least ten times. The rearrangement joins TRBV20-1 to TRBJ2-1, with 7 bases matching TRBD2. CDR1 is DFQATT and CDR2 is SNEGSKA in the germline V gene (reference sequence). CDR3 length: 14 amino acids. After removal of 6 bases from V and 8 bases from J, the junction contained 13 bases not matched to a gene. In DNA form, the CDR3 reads TGCAGTGCACCGAAAAGGACTAGTGCCGATGAGCAGTTCTTC. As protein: CSAPKRTSADEQFF.

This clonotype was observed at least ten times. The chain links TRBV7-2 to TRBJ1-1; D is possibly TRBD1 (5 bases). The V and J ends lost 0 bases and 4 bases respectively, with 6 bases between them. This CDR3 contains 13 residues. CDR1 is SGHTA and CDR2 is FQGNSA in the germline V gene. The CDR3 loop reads CASSLARGTEAFF. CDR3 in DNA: TGTGCCAGCAGCTTAGCGAGGGGCACTGAAGCTTTCTTT.

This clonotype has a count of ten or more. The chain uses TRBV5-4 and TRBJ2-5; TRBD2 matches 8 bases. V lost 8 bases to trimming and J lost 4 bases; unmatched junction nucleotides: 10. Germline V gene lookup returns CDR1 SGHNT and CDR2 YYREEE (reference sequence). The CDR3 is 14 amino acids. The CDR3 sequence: CASTDREGRETQYF. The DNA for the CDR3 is TGTGCCAGTACTGATCGGGAGGGCCGAGAGACCCAGTACTTC.

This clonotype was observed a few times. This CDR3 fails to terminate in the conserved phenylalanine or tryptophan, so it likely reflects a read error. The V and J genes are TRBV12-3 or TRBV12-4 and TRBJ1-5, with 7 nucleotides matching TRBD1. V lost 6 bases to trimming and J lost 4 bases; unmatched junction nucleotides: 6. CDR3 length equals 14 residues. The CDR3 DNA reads TGTGCCAGCAGCTGGGGACAGTCTAATCAGCCCCAGCATATT. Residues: CASSWGQSNQPQHI.

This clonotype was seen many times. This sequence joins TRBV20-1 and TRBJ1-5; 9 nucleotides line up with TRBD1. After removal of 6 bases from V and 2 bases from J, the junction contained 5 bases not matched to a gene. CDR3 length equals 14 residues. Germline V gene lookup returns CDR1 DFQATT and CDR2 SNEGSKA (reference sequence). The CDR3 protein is CSAVDRGGNQPQHF. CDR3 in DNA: TGCAGTGCCGTGGACAGGGGTGGCAATCAGCCCCAGCATTTT.

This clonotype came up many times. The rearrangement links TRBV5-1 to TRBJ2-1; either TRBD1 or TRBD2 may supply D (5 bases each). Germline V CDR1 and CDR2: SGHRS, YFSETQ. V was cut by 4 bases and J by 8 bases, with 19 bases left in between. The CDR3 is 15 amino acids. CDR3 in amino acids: CASSRDGGTAYEQFF. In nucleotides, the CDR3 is TGCGCCAGCAGCCGAGATGGGGGAACGGCTTATGAGCAGTTCTTC.

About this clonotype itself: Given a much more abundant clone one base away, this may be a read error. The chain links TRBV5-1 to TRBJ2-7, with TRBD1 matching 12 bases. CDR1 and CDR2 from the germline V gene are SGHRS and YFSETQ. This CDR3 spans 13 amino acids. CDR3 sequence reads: CASTGTGGNEQDF. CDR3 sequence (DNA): TGCGCCAGCACTGGGACAGGGGGCAACGAGCAGGACTTC.

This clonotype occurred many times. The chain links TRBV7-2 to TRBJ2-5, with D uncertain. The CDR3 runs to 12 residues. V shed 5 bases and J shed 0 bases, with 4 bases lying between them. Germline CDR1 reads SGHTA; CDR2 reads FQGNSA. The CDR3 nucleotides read TGTGCCAGCAGCGGCAACCAAGAGACCCAGTACTTC. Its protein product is CASSGNQETQYF.

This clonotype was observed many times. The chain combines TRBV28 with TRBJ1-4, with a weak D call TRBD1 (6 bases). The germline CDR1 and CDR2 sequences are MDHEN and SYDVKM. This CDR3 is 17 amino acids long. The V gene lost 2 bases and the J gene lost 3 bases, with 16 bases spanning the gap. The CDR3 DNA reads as TGTGCCAGCAGTTTACCCGAGAGGGGGACTGCTAATGAAAAACTGTTTTTT. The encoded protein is CASSLPERGTANEKLFF.

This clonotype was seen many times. The CDR3 DNA sequence: TGTGCCAGCAGTTACACGCAGACAGGGTCGGGTTCGCCCCTCCACTTT. Translated, it gives CASSYTQTGSGSPLHF. This chain uses TRBV6-5 with TRBJ1-6; 7 bases line up with TRBD1. V was clipped by 2 bases and J by 13 bases; unmatched bases: 14. Germline-derived CDR1 and CDR2 are MNHEY and SVGAGI. The CDR3 runs 16 residues.

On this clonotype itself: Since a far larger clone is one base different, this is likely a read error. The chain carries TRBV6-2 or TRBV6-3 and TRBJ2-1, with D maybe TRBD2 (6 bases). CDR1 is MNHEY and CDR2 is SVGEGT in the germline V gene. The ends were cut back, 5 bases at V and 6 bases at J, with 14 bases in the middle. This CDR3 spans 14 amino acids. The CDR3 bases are TGTGCCAGCAGTACGGGAGATGCTCGCAATGAGCAGTTCTTC. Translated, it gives CASSTGDARNEQFF.

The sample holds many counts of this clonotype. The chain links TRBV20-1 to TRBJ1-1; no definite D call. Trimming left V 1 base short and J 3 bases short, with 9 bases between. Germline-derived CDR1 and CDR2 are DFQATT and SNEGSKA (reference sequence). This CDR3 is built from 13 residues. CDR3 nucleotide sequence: TGCAGTGCTAGAGGTAGTAAGGACACTGAAGCTTTCTTT. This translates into CSARGSKDTEAFF.

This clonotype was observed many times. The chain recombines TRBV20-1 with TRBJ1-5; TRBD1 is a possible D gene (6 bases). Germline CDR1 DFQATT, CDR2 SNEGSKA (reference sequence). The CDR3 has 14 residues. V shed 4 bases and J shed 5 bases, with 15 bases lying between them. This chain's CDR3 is CSAKKWDIDQPQHF. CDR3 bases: TGCAGTGCTAAAAAATGGGACATAGATCAGCCCCAGCATTTT.

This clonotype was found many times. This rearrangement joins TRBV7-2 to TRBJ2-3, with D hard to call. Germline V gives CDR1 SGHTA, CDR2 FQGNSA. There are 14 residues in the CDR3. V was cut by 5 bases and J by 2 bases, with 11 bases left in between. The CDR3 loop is CASSVIRITDTQYF. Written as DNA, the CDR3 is TGTGCCAGCAGCGTAATCAGAATCACAGATACGCAGTATTTT.

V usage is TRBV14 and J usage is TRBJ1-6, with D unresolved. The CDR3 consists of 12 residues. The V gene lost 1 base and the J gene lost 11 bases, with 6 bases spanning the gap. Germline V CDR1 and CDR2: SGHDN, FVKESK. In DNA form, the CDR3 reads TGTGCCAGCAGCCAAGCGTATCCACCCCTCCACTTT. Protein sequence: CASSQAYPPLHF.

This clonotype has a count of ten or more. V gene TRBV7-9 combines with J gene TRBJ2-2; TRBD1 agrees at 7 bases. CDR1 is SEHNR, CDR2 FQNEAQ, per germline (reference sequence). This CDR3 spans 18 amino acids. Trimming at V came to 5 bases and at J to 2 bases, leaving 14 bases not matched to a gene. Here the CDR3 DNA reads TGTGCCAGCAGCCCAAGGGACAGCGAACCGTTTAACACCGGGGAGCTGTTTTTT. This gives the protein CASSPRDSEPFNTGELFF. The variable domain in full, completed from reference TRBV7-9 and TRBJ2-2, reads DTGVSQNPRHKITKRGQNVTFRCDPISEHNRLYWYRQTLGQGPEFLTYFQNEAQLEKSRLLSDRFSAERPKGSFSTLEIQRTEQGDSAMYLCASSPRDSEPFNTGELFFGEGSRLTVL.

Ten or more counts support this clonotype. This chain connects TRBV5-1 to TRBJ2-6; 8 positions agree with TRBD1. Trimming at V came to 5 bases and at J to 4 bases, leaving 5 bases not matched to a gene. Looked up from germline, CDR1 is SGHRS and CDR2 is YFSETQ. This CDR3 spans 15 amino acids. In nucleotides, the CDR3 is TGCGCCAGCAGAGCAGGGGGCGCAGGGGCCAACGTCCTGACTTTC. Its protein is CASRAGGAGANVLTF.

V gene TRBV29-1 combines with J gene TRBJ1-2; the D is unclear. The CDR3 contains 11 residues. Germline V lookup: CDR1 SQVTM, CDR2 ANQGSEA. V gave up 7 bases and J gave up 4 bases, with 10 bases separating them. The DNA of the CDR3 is TGCAGCGGACTAGAGGCCTATGGCTACACCTTC. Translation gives CSGLEAYGYTF.

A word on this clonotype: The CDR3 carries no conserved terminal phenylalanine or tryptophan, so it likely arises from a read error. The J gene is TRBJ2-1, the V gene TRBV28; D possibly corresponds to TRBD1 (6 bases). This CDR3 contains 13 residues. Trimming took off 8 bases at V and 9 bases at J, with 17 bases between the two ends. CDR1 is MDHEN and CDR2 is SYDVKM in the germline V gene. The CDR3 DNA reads TGTGCCAGCCGGGACACTAATGACAGTGAGCAGTTCTTA. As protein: CASRDTNDSEQFL.

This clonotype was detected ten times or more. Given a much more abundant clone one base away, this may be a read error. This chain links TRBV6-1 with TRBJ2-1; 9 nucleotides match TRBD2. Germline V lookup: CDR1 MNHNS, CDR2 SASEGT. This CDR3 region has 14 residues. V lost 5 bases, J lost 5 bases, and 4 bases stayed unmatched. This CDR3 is CASSRGGGDNEQFF. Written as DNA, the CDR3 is TGTGCCAGCAGTCGGGGCGGGGGGGACAATGAGCAGTTCTTC.

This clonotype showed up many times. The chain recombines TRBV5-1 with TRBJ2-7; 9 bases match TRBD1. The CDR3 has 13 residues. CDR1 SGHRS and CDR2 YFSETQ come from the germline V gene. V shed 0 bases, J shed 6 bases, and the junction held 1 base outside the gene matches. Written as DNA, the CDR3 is TGCGCCAGCAGCTTGGACAGGGGGCTCGAGCAGTACTTC. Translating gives CASSLDRGLEQYF.

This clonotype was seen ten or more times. CDR3 region: CAWTPAGRTYEQYF. DNA for the CDR3: TGTGCCTGGACCCCCGCGGGAAGAACCTACGAGCAGTACTTC. V and J are TRBV30 and TRBJ2-7, with D perhaps matching TRBD2 (6 bases). CDR1 and CDR2 from the germline V gene are GTSNPN and SVGIG (reference sequence). This CDR3 has 14 amino acids. V lost 4 bases and J lost 2, with 15 bases in between.

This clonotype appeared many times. The CDR3 DNA follows: TGTGCCAGCAGTGCCGCTAGACGGTTTTGCAATGAGCAGTTCTTC. Translating it yields CASSAARRFCNEQFF. This chain links TRBV28 with TRBJ2-1; D is undetermined. With 5 bases removed from V and 6 bases from J, the gap between germline ends came to 17 bases. Germline CDR1 MDHEN, CDR2 SYDVKM. CDR3 size: 15 residues.

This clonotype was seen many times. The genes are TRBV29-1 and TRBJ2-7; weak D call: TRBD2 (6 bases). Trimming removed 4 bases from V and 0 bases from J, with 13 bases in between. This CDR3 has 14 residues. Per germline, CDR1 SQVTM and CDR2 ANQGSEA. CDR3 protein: CSVARGYSSYEQYF. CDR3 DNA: TGCAGCGTTGCGCGGGGCTACAGCTCCTACGAGCAGTACTTC.

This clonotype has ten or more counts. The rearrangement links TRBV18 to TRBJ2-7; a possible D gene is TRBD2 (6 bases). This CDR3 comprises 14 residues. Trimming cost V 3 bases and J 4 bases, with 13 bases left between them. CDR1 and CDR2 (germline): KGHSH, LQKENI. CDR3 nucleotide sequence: TGTGCCAGCTCACCTTACCCGGGGGATTACGAGCAGTACTTC. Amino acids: CASSPYPGDYEQYF.